Sequencing of this T cell receptor beta chain was carried out in a study of T-cell reconstitution after alpha-beta-depleted transplantation in children. This sample's TCRbeta library carried unique molecular identifier barcodes. TCRdb re-analysed the PCR reads in MiXCR, keeping a single row per CDR3 protein. Of some 490,000 distinct CDR3 sequences listed, 9.5% to 15% are singletons. Sequencing was performed on PBMCs from the stem cell graft donor, taken from the stem cell graft. The TCR comes from a human donor who donated a stem cell graft to a child with combined immunodeficiency.

For the CDR3, the DNA is TGTGCCAGCAGCATCGGGACAGGCAGGGTAGAGACCCAGTACTTC. This codes for CASSIGTGRVETQYF. The V gene is TRBV7-2, the J gene TRBJ2-5; 8 bases match TRBD1. The CDR3 runs 15 residues. CDR1 SGHTA and CDR2 FQGNSA come from the germline V gene. V shed 5 bases, J shed 4 bases, and the junction held 9 bases outside the gene matches.